Described below is a single TCR beta chain sequence and its context. As handled by the study authors: The assay estimated nucleated cells by amplifying reference gene primers. This table comes from immunoSEQ multiplex PCR, and its TCRdb copy is limited to in-frame clones, with some not included. That table furnishes V, J and clone size, whereas the DNA furnished D and trimming. There are about 140,000 clones in the sample; about three quarters occur only once, and roughly 9% lies in the top ten. The source of the sample is a study of blood T cell repertoires in COVID-19. The V gene end was trimmed by 4 bases and the J gene end by 2 bases; junction bases not matched to a gene: 10. Looked up from germline, CDR1 is LGHNA and CDR2 is YNFKEQ. This CDR3 region has 17 residues.

The source material was peripheral blood. This clonotype was sampled from a woman between 45 and 60 years old with active or convalescent COVID-19. The chain recombines TRBV4-2 with TRBJ1-1; 10 bases align to TRBD1. CDR3 sequence reads: CASSRSGTGAFNTEAFF. The CDR3 coding sequence is TGTGCCAGCAGCCGATCCGGGACAGGGGCTTTCAACACTGAAGCTTTCTTT.